The 23 T cell receptor beta chains below come from one sample, sequenced in a study of response to subunit inactivated influenza vaccine. TCRdb ran MiXCR on the RT-PCR reads and lists one entry per CDR3 protein. The sample yields roughly 670,000 distinct CDR3 sequences, approximately 14% seen once. The sample here was PBMCs from blood, taken approximately 15 days before vaccination. The receptor source for this set is a man aged 50 to 60 who received an inactivated influenza vaccine.

V and J are TRBV15 and TRBJ1-5; D perhaps matches TRBD1 (6 bases). The length of the CDR3 is 14 residues. Between the trimmed V and J ends, which lost 3 bases and 9 bases, there was a span of 15 bases. CDR1 and CDR2 (germline): LNHNV, YYDKDF (reference sequence). CDR3 in amino acids: CATSSRQVLRPQHF. The CDR3 DNA sequence: TGTGCCACCAGCAGTAGACAGGTCTTGAGGCCCCAGCATTTT.

The chain recombines TRBV7-9 with TRBJ2-7; tentative D call: TRBD1 (6 bases). In germline, CDR1 is SEHNR, CDR2 FQNEAQ (reference sequence). CDR3 length: 11 amino acids. V was pared by 5 bases and J by 7 bases, with 9 bases between. CDR3 loop: CASSPQGEQYF. CDR3 nucleotide sequence: TGTGCCAGCAGCCCTCAGGGGGAGCAGTACTTC.

This clonotype was observed many times. The chain uses TRBV27 and TRBJ2-3; D gene ambiguous. This CDR3 contains 14 residues. Deletions cut 0 bases from V and 2 bases from J, with 6 bases between. The V gene's germline CDR1 is MNHEY and CDR2 SMNVEV (reference sequence). The chain's CDR3 is CASSLSQITDTQYF. The CDR3 DNA sequence: TGTGCCAGCAGTTTATCCCAGATCACAGATACGCAGTATTTT.

There are many counts of this clonotype. The J gene is TRBJ2-3, the V gene TRBV4-3; D assignment may be TRBD1 or TRBD2 (5 bases each). Looked up from germline, CDR1 is LGHNA and CDR2 is YSLEER. The length of the CDR3 is 13 residues. V dropped 4 bases and J dropped 5 bases, with 10 bases sitting between them. The CDR3 loop reads CASSRDGRDTQYF. CDR3 coding DNA: TGCGCCAGCAGCCGGGACGGTAGAGATACGCAGTATTTT.

This clonotype was detected once. The chain uses TRBV7-8 and TRBJ2-7; TRBD1 might be the D (7 bases). In germline, CDR1 is SGHVS, CDR2 FQNEAQ. This CDR3 has 16 residues. The V gene lost 3 bases and the J gene lost 1 base, with 16 bases spanning the gap. CDR3 in DNA: TGTGCCAGCAGCTTGGGGGGACTGGACAGGTCCTACGAGCAGTACTTC. This encodes CASSLGGLDRSYEQYF.

This clonotype has ten or more counts. The V call is TRBV2, the J call TRBJ2-3; maybe TRBD1 (6 bases). With 5 bases removed from V and 6 bases from J, the gap between germline ends came to 18 bases. The CDR3 runs 15 residues. Germline V gene lookup returns CDR1 SNHLY and CDR2 FYNNEI. CDR3 loop: CASSQGTSPGDTQYF. The CDR3 coding sequence is TGTGCCAGCAGTCAGGGGACCTCCCCGGGGGATACGCAGTATTTT.

This clonotype was found a few times. The chain carries TRBV6-5 and TRBJ2-5, with D possibly being TRBD2 (6 bases). The V gene lost 3 bases and the J gene lost 5 bases, with 10 bases spanning the gap. Germline-derived CDR1 and CDR2 are MNHEY and SVGAGI. The CDR3 has 13 residues. CDR3: CASSYSGWETQYF. Here the CDR3 DNA reads TGTGCCAGCAGTTATAGCGGTTGGGAGACCCAGTACTTC.

The chain couples TRBV2 to TRBJ2-5, with D unresolved. The germline V gene encodes CDR1 SNHLY and CDR2 FYNNEI. V was pared by 5 bases and J by 3 bases, with 10 bases between. The CDR3 runs to 13 residues. Written as DNA, the CDR3 is TGTGCCAGCAGTCCCTTCGGAGAAGAGACCCAGTACTTC. This translates into CASSPFGEETQYF.

In its sample, this clonotype was seen a few times. The chain carries TRBV28 and TRBJ1-2; the match to TRBD1 covers 9 bases. Per the germline V gene, CDR1 is MDHEN and CDR2 is SYDVKM. V shed 6 bases, J shed 6 bases, and the junction held 14 bases outside the gene matches. The CDR3 extends over 16 amino acids. The CDR3 region has the DNA TGTGCCAGCAGGATTGGACAGGGGAGGGCTAGGCATGGCTACACCTTC. Protein sequence: CASRIGQGRARHGYTF.

The chain couples TRBV20-1 to TRBJ1-5; D gene uncertain. The CDR3 has 15 residues. Germline V lookup: CDR1 DFQATT, CDR2 SNEGSKA (reference sequence). Trimming left V 3 bases short and J 2 bases short, with 14 bases between. The CDR3 DNA reads TGCAGTGCTAGTATCTCGTCATCGGGCAATCAGCCCCAGCATTTT. Amino acids: CSASISSSGNQPQHF.

V gene TRBV5-1 combines with J gene TRBJ2-2, with D uncertain. CDR1 is SGHRS and CDR2 is YFSETQ in the germline V gene. CDR3 size: 14 residues. V gave up 4 bases and J gave up 7 bases, with 14 bases separating them. The CDR3 coding sequence is TGCGCCAGCAGCCCCGGACGCACCCACGGGGAGCTGTTTTTT. Translated, it gives CASSPGRTHGELFF.

This chain uses TRBV6-1 with TRBJ1-3, with a possible D match to TRBD1 (5 bases). Trimming took 0 bases from V and 4 from J, leaving 7 bases between them. The CDR3 is 14 residues long. The germline V gene encodes CDR1 MNHNS and CDR2 SASEGT. The CDR3 DNA is TGTGCCAGCAGTGAAGCAGGGGACGGAAACACCATATATTTT. Its translation: CASSEAGDGNTIYF.

This clonotype has more than one count but fewer than ten. The genes are TRBV5-1 and TRBJ2-2; 7 positions match TRBD2. V was clipped by 1 base and J by 2 bases; unmatched bases: 2. Germline CDR1 is SGHRS and CDR2 is YFSETQ. The CDR3 is 15 amino acids. The CDR3 spells CASSLTSANTGELFF. The CDR3, as DNA: TGCGCCAGCAGCTTGACTAGCGCCAACACCGGGGAGCTGTTTTTT.

This clonotype has only a few counts. V usage is TRBV6-1 and J usage is TRBJ2-3; 9 bases are shared with TRBD2. Trimming at V came to 6 bases and at J to 3 bases, leaving 16 bases not matched to a gene. CDR3 length: 18 amino acids. CDR1 and CDR2 (germline): MNHNS, SASEGT. Written as DNA, the CDR3 is TGTGCCAGCAGGGAGGACTCCGTGAGCGGGGGGAGTACAGATACGCAGTATTTT. It yields the protein CASREDSVSGGSTDTQYF.

This clonotype has just a few counts. The chain recombines TRBV29-1 with TRBJ2-1; 8 bases are shared with TRBD2. The CDR3 is 14 residues long. V lost 7 bases and J lost 0; bases outside the gene matches: 5. The germline CDR1 and CDR2 sequences are SQVTM and ANQGSEA. The CDR3 nucleotides read TGCAGCGGGACCGGGGGGGTCTCCTACAATGAGCAGTTCTTC. Amino acid sequence: CSGTGGVSYNEQFF.

This chain uses TRBV6-2 or TRBV6-3 with TRBJ1-1; D uncertain. Germline-derived CDR1 and CDR2 are MNHEY and SVGEGT. Trimming cost V 7 bases and J 5 bases, with 11 bases left between them. There are 12 residues in the CDR3. For the CDR3, the DNA is TGTGCCAGCACCACGTCCAGTACTGAAGCTTTCTTT. Translation gives CASTTSSTEAFF.

The rearrangement joins TRBV25-1 to TRBJ2-3; TRBD1 matches at 7 bases. Germline values: CDR1 MGHDK, CDR2 SYGVNS. The J segment lost 4 bases and the V segment lost 3 bases, leaving 10 bases of the junction unmatched. The CDR3 runs 16 residues. The CDR3: CASSEGHLRGPDTQYF. The CDR3 nucleotides read TGTGCCAGCAGTGAGGGACACCTAAGGGGGCCAGATACGCAGTATTTT.

Here the CDR3 DNA reads TGCAGCGTTCATCGGGGGGGCGTCACTGAAGCTTTCTTT. Its translation: CSVHRGGVTEAFF. This sequence joins TRBV29-1 and TRBJ1-1; a possible D gene is TRBD1 (6 bases). CDR1 is SQVTM and CDR2 is ANQGSEA in the germline V gene. Trimming shortened V by 5 bases and J by 4 bases, and 14 bases separated the two germline ends. The CDR3 is 13 residues long. Together with reference TRBV29-1 and TRBJ1-1, the CDR3 gives the full variable domain: SAVISQKPSRDICQRGTSLTIQCQVDSQVTMMFWYRQQPGQSLTLIATANQGSEATYESGFVIDKFPISRPNLTFSTLTVSNMSPEDSSIYLCSVHRGGVTEAFFGQGTRLTVV.

J is TRBJ2-3 and V is TRBV7-2, with 11 bases aligning to TRBD2. The CDR3 consists of 17 residues. After removal of 2 bases from V and 7 bases from J, the junction contained 11 bases not matched to a gene. CDR1 SGHTA and CDR2 FQGNSA come from the germline V gene. The CDR3 sequence is CASSLKDSGRAGNTQYF. The CDR3 region has the DNA TGTGCCAGCAGCTTAAAAGATAGCGGGAGGGCCGGAAATACGCAGTATTTT.

The chain combines TRBV7-2 with TRBJ2-7, with a weak D call TRBD2 (6 bases). Germline-derived CDR1 and CDR2 are SGHTA and FQGNSA. Trimming took 2 bases from V and 4 from J, leaving 12 bases between them. The CDR3 length is 14 residues. The CDR3 sequence is CASSLFGSGYEQYF. The CDR3 coding sequence is TGTGCCAGCAGCTTATTCGGGAGTGGGTACGAGCAGTACTTC.

The chain uses TRBV5-1 and TRBJ2-7; 8 nucleotides match TRBD1. V was clipped by 5 bases and J by 1 base; unmatched bases: 11. There are 16 residues in the CDR3. CDR1 and CDR2 from the germline V gene are SGHRS and YFSETQ. CDR3 amino acids: CASSHRQGSSSYEQYF. As DNA, the CDR3 is TGCGCCAGCAGTCATCGACAGGGGAGTAGTTCCTACGAGCAGTACTTC. The whole variable domain, remainder taken from reference TRBV5-1 and TRBJ2-7, is KAGVTQTPRYLIKTRGQQVTLSCSPISGHRSVSWYQQTPGQGLQFLFEYFSETQRNKGNFPGRFSGRQFSNSRSEMNVSTLELGDSALYLCASSHRQGSSSYEQYFGPGTRLTVT.

The chain couples TRBV27 to TRBJ2-7; D call uncertain. The germline V gene has CDR1 MNHEY and CDR2 SMNVEV (reference sequence). Between the trimmed V and J ends, which lost 11 bases and 1 base, there was a span of 15 bases. CDR3 length equals 13 residues. Here the CDR3 DNA reads TGTGCCGGGTTTTGGGGATTATCCTACGAGCAGTACTTC. It is translated as CAGFWGLSYEQYF.

The chain joins TRBV12-5 to TRBJ2-5, with TRBD2 matching 14 bases. J gave up 5 bases and V 3 bases, and 5 bases lay outside the gene matches. CDR1 LGHNT and CDR2 FRNRAP come from the germline V gene. CDR3 size: 16 residues. The CDR3 DNA sequence: TGTGCTAGTGGTTTCGGGACTAGCGGGAGCCAGGAGACCCAGTACTTC. This sequence encodes CASGFGTSGSQETQYF.